The 22 T cell receptor beta chains in this list originate from one sample, sequenced in a study of PD-1 blockade in classical Hodgkin lymphoma. The time point: newly diagnosed, previously untreated cHL patient sample. TCRdb's copy holds only in-frame clones and misses some; the assay was immunoSEQ multiplex PCR. In the table there are roughly 29,000 clones, approximately 91% of which are singletons. Sequenced material: peripheral blood mononuclear cells (PBMCs). The receptor source for this set is a human donor with classical Hodgkin lymphoma.

The chain combines TRBV7-9 with TRBJ1-3, with 7 bases that match TRBD1. V trimming: 5 bases; J trimming: 4 bases; junction bases outside the gene matches: 11. This CDR3 is built from 16 residues. The V gene's germline CDR1 is SEHNR and CDR2 FQNEAQ (reference sequence). The DNA of the CDR3 is TGTGCCAGCAGCCTAAACGACAGGGTGGTCGGAAACACCATATATTTT. It is translated as CASSLNDRVVGNTIYF.

The chain has TRBV5-6 and TRBJ2-1; 7 bases are a match to TRBD1. The junction had 10 bases not matched to a gene; V was cut back by 2 bases and J by 5 bases. The CDR3 consists of 16 residues. Germline lookup yields CDR1 SGHDT and CDR2 YYEEEE. CDR3 in DNA: TGTGCCAGCAGCTTTTCCGGGACAGTAATAAACAATGAGCAGTTCTTC. It yields the protein CASSFSGTVINNEQFF.

The chain links TRBV30 to TRBJ2-5; a possible D gene is TRBD1 (5 bases). CDR3 length: 12 residues. Germline CDR1 is GTSNPN and CDR2 is SVGIG (reference sequence). Trimming stripped 1 base from V and 4 bases from J, with 7 bases between. CDR3 region: CAWSAGRETQYF. CDR3 bases: TGTGCCTGGAGTGCAGGGCGAGAGACCCAGTACTTC.

The chain links TRBV19 to TRBJ2-2, with 9 bases identical to TRBD1. Per germline, CDR1 LNHDA and CDR2 SQIVND (reference sequence). Trimming at V came to 9 bases and at J to 5 bases, leaving 10 bases not matched to a gene. This CDR3 spans 15 amino acids. This chain's CDR3 is CASGSTGGWTGELFF. The CDR3 DNA is TGTGCCAGCGGATCAACAGGGGGCTGGACCGGGGAGCTGTTTTTT.

The genes are TRBV6-7 and TRBJ1-5; 9 bases are shared with TRBD1. TRBV6-7 is treated as an ORF (open reading frame) with a function not yet certain. The length of the CDR3 is 16 residues. The J segment lost 4 bases and the V segment lost 3 bases, leaving 7 bases of the junction unmatched. CDR3 nucleotides: TGTGCCAGCAGTTATTCCGGGACAGGGATAAATCAGCCCCAGCATTTT. It is translated as CASSYSGTGINQPQHF.

The chain joins TRBV6-4 to TRBJ1-2; TRBD1 agrees at 9 bases. CDR3 size: 13 residues. Germline CDR1 and CDR2: MRHNA and SNTAGT. J was trimmed by 5 bases and V by 11 bases; bases with no gene match: 9. Written as DNA, the CDR3 is TGTGCCTTGCCTGGGGGACAGGGTTATGGCTACACCTTC. The encoded protein is CALPGGQGYGYTF.

This clone came up a few times. Within the sample, other DNA sequences also encode this same CDR3. V gene TRBV20-1 combines with J gene TRBJ1-1; D unclear. Trimming left V 3 bases short and J 2 bases short, with 4 bases between. The CDR3 is 11 amino acids. Germline lookup yields CDR1 DFQATT and CDR2 SNEGSKA (reference sequence). The CDR3 loop reads CSARGNTEAFF. The CDR3 nucleotides read TGCAGTGCTAGGGGTAACACTGAAGCTTTCTTT.

The chain employs TRBV7-9 and TRBJ2-1; 8 bases match TRBD2. The J segment lost 6 bases and the V segment lost 3 bases, leaving 10 bases of the junction unmatched. This CDR3 is 16 amino acids long. Germline V gene sequence: CDR1 SEHNR, CDR2 FQNEAQ (reference sequence). The CDR3 nucleotides read TGTGCCAGCAGCTTTGGGGGAGCGGGAGCCCTCAATGAGCAGTTCTTC. Protein sequence: CASSFGGAGALNEQFF. The full variable domain, completed using reference TRBV7-9 and TRBJ2-1, is DTGVSQNPRHKITKRGQNVTFRCDPISEHNRLYWYRQTLGQGPEFLTYFQNEAQLEKSRLLSDRFSAERPKGSFSTLEIQRTEQGDSAMYLCASSFGGAGALNEQFFGPGTRLTVL.

The chain carries TRBV7-2 and TRBJ1-3; D remains unclear. Germline CDR1 and CDR2: SGHTA and FQGNSA. Between the trimmed V and J ends, which lost 1 base and 4 bases, there was a span of 8 bases. The CDR3 has 14 residues. The DNA for the CDR3 is TGTGCCAGCAGCTTAGTTCCCCAGGGAAACACCATATATTTT. This sequence encodes CASSLVPQGNTIYF.

The chain employs TRBV13 and TRBJ1-5; D is undetermined. Trimming stripped 1 base from V and 7 bases from J, with 11 bases between. The V gene's germline CDR1 is PRHDT and CDR2 FYEKMQ (reference sequence). This CDR3 comprises 14 residues. CDR3 loop: CASSLVVGSQPQHF. The CDR3 DNA reads as TGTGCCAGCAGCTTAGTTGTCGGGAGCCAGCCCCAGCATTTT.

This clone was counted only a few times. J is TRBJ2-1 and V is TRBV29-1, with D perhaps given as TRBD1 or TRBD2 (5 bases each). V lost 6 bases, J lost 7 bases, and 19 bases lay in between. The germline V gene has CDR1 SQVTM and CDR2 ANQGSEA. This CDR3 is 14 amino acids long. The CDR3 DNA reads TGCAGCGTCGGACGGAACGGGGCCTCGAATGAGCAGTTCTTC. It specifies CSVGRNGASNEQFF.

J is TRBJ2-2 and V is TRBV12-5; D call uncertain. The CDR3 consists of 12 residues. Trimming shortened V by 7 bases and J by 5 bases, and 8 bases separated the two germline ends. In germline, CDR1 is LGHNT, CDR2 FRNRAP. For the CDR3, the DNA is TGTGCTAGTGCCTCCCAGACCGGGGAGCTGTTTTTT. This sequence encodes CASASQTGELFF.

V usage is TRBV5-6 and J usage is TRBJ2-6, with 8 bases identical to TRBD2. The CDR3 extends over 17 amino acids. V lost 0 bases, J lost 1 base, and 3 bases stayed unmatched. Germline CDR1 SGHDT, CDR2 YYEEEE. The CDR3 DNA sequence: TGTGCCAGCAGCTTGGCGGGAGGGCCTTCTGGGGCCAACGTCCTGACTTTC. Residues: CASSLAGGPSGANVLTF.

The J gene is TRBJ2-2, the V gene TRBV14; tentatively, D is TRBD2 (6 bases). V lost 1 base and J 5 bases, leaving 20 bases between the germline ends. The CDR3 length is 18 residues. Germline lookup yields CDR1 SGHDN and CDR2 FVKESK. CDR3 sequence reads: CASSQASLWRARTGELFF. Written as DNA, the CDR3 is TGTGCCAGCAGCCAAGCTAGTCTTTGGAGGGCCCGAACCGGGGAGCTGTTTTTT.

This clone was counted a single time. CDR3 amino acids: CASSPYRQGARYGYTF. The DNA for the CDR3 is TGTGCCAGCAGCCCCTACCGACAGGGGGCAAGATATGGCTACACCTTC. The V and J genes are TRBV7-8 and TRBJ1-2, with 10 bases aligning to TRBD1. The germline V gene encodes CDR1 SGHVS and CDR2 FQNEAQ. CDR3 length: 16 residues. V lost 5 bases to trimming and J lost 5 bases; unmatched junction nucleotides: 11. Looking up the rest from reference TRBV7-8 and TRBJ1-2 gives the full variable domain: GAGVSQSPRYKVAKRGQDVALRCDPISGHVSLFWYQQALGQGPEFLTYFQNEAQLDKSGLPSDRFFAERPEGSVSTLKIQRTQQEDSAVYLCASSPYRQGARYGYTFGSGTRLTVV.

This chain connects TRBV7-2 to TRBJ2-7, with D tentatively TRBD2 (6 bases). The CDR3 consists of 13 residues. The germline gives CDR1 SGHTA, CDR2 FQGNSA. Trimming cost V 5 bases and J 3 bases, with 11 bases left between them. The CDR3 loop reads CASSPPGLYEQYF. The CDR3, as DNA: TGTGCCAGCAGCCCCCCGGGACTCTACGAGCAGTACTTC.

DNA of the CDR3: TGCAGCACCCGAGGGGGACGCGCGAACACTGAAGCTTTCTTT. It encodes CSTRGGRANTEAFF. The chain combines TRBV29-1 with TRBJ1-1, with D maybe TRBD1 (6 bases). Trimming left V 8 bases short and J 1 base short, with 17 bases between. From germline, CDR1 is SQVTM and CDR2 ANQGSEA. CDR3 length equals 14 residues.

V usage is TRBV5-1 and J usage is TRBJ1-6; D ambiguous. The V and J ends lost 0 bases and 10 bases respectively, with 8 bases between them. This CDR3 is built from 13 residues. Per germline, CDR1 SGHRS and CDR2 YFSETQ. CDR3 DNA sequence: TGCGCCAGCAGCTTGGCCCTGGCATCACCCCTCCACTTT. This sequence encodes CASSLALASPLHF.

The chain links TRBV5-4 to TRBJ2-5, with unresolved D. V lost 5 bases and J 5 bases, leaving 13 bases between the germline ends. CDR3 length equals 13 residues. Germline loops: CDR1 SGHNT, CDR2 YYREEE (reference sequence). For the CDR3, the DNA is TGTGCCAGCAGTCCGGGTGATTGGGAGACCCAGTACTTC. It specifies CASSPGDWETQYF.

The rearrangement uses TRBV19 and TRBJ2-1, with D possibly matching TRBD1 (5 bases). The CDR3 totals 16 residues. The germline V gene has CDR1 LNHDA and CDR2 SQIVND (reference sequence). The V end was cut by 6 bases, the J end by 4 bases, with 19 bases between. The DNA of the CDR3 is TGTGCCAGTAGCTCAGGGTCGGTTACCCTTTACAATGAGCAGTTCTTC. It encodes CASSSGSVTLYNEQFF.

This chain uses TRBV28 with TRBJ2-1; no reliable D call. This CDR3 is built from 12 residues. With 4 bases removed from V and 8 bases from J, the gap between germline ends came to 9 bases. CDR1 is MDHEN and CDR2 is SYDVKM in the germline V gene. In nucleotides, the CDR3 is TGTGCCAGCAGTTCCCCTAGGCATGAGCAGTTCTTC. Translated, it gives CASSSPRHEQFF.

This clone was detected once. This chain uses TRBV29-1 with TRBJ2-3; D not certain. There are 13 residues in the CDR3. Germline V gene lookup returns CDR1 SQVTM and CDR2 ANQGSEA. The V end was cut by 6 bases, the J end by 2 bases, with 12 bases between. In nucleotides, the CDR3 is TGCAGCGTAGAAAAACAGATCACAGATACGCAGTATTTT. It encodes CSVEKQITDTQYF.